The clone carrying this T cell receptor (beta chain) was recorded a few times. There are 14 residues in the CDR3. Each CDR3 protein is one row after TCRdb ran MiXCR on the 5' RACE reads. The repertoire holds approximately 500,000 distinct CDR3 sequences, more than 20% seen once, with roughly 3% in the top ten. This specimen belongs to a study of identical twins. Separately, the same data were catalogued under a study of T cells expressing NK-cell markers.

The V gene is TRBV21-1, the J gene TRBJ1-2. TRBV21-1 is flagged as a pseudogene. This clonotype originated in a woman between 18 and 29 years old in good health. The sample comprised CD4+ T cells sorted from blood. The CDR3 sequence: CASSLKTPVYGYTF. CDR3 nucleotides: TGTGCCAGCAGTCTTAAGACACCAGTGTATGGCTACACCTTC.